Following are 16 T cell receptor beta chains from one sample sequenced in a study of blood T cell repertoires in COVID-19. Method: immunoSEQ multiplex PCR; TCRdb's copy keeps in-frame clones and lacks some. The table includes 400,000 to 550,000 clones, 87% detected once. Sequences were obtained from PBMCs or T cells enriched from blood (not recorded which). Every receptor here comes from a woman in her late teens or twenties with acute COVID-19.

This chain links TRBV7-2 with TRBJ1-1; tentatively, D is TRBD1 (5 bases). Trimming shortened V by 0 bases and J by 4 bases, and 12 bases separated the two germline ends. Germline lookup yields CDR1 SGHTA and CDR2 FQGNSA. This CDR3 region has 15 residues. The CDR3 loop is CASSLAFSGGTEAFF. CDR3 nucleotides: TGTGCCAGCAGCTTAGCGTTTTCCGGGGGCACTGAAGCTTTCTTT.

V is TRBV7-9 and J is TRBJ2-7, with TRBD1 matching over 8 bases. Germline CDR1 and CDR2: SEHNR and FQNEAQ (reference sequence). The ends lost 2 bases at V and 6 bases at J; junction bases unmatched: 3. CDR3 length: 13 residues. The CDR3 DNA is TGTGCCAGCAGCTTAAGTGGACAGGGCGAGCAGTACTTC. Protein product: CASSLSGQGEQYF.

The chain uses TRBV4-3 and TRBJ2-7; weak D call: TRBD1 (5 bases). Trimming took off 1 base at V and 2 bases at J, with 15 bases between the two ends. Germline CDR1 is LGHNA and CDR2 is YSLEER. The CDR3 is made up of 16 amino acids. The CDR3 nucleotides are TGCGCCAGCAGCCAAGCTGGACACCCTCGGGCCTACGAGCAGTACTTC. This sequence encodes CASSQAGHPRAYEQYF.

The chain links TRBV6-6 to TRBJ1-5; the D gene is possibly TRBD1 (5 bases). V was cut by 7 bases and J by 7 bases, with 17 bases left in between. The CDR3 extends over 14 amino acids. Germline-derived CDR1 and CDR2 are MNHNY and SVGAGI (reference sequence). The CDR3 here is CASNIQGSGQPQHF. CDR3 nucleotide sequence: TGTGCCAGCAATATTCAGGGCTCAGGGCAGCCCCAGCATTTT.

This clone was found a few times. The V and J genes are TRBV6-5 and TRBJ2-7, with 8 bases aligning to TRBD2. Germline CDR1 and CDR2: MNHEY and SVGAGI. Germline trimming cut 2 bases from V and 3 bases from J; bases unmatched to any gene: 3. The CDR3 is 14 residues long. As DNA, the CDR3 is TGTGCCAGCAGTTACGGTCTAGCGGGCTACGAGCAGTACTTC. It translates to CASSYGLAGYEQYF.

V is TRBV3-1 (or the pseudogene TRBV3-2) and J is TRBJ2-7; TRBD2 matches 11 bases. The CDR3 extends over 15 amino acids. Germline loops: CDR1 LGHDT, CDR2 YNNKEL (reference sequence). V was clipped by 4 bases and J by 2 bases; unmatched bases: 4. The DNA for the CDR3 is TGTGCCAGCAGCCCGGGGACTAGCGGACCCTACGAGCAGTACTTC. It yields the protein CASSPGTSGPYEQYF.

The rearrangement links TRBV7-2 to TRBJ1-2; TRBD1 might be the D (5 bases). The V gene's germline CDR1 is SGHTA and CDR2 FQGNSA. The length of the CDR3 is 12 residues. V gave up 6 bases and J gave up 2 bases, with 7 bases separating them. As DNA, the CDR3 is TGTGCCAGCAGGGGGCTCAACTATGGCTACACCTTC. This sequence encodes CASRGLNYGYTF.

The chain uses TRBV28 and TRBJ2-7; D is unresolved. Germline values: CDR1 MDHEN, CDR2 SYDVKM. The CDR3 is made up of 14 amino acids. Trimming left V 3 bases short and J 0 bases short, with 9 bases between. In DNA, the CDR3 is TGTGCCAGCAGTTTTTCCTGGAGCTCCTACGAGCAGTACTTC. Protein sequence: CASSFSWSSYEQYF.

The rearrangement links TRBV3-1 (or the pseudogene TRBV3-2) to TRBJ1-4; D remains unclear. V shed 0 bases and J shed 8 bases, with 13 bases lying between them. CDR1 and CDR2 from the germline V gene are LGHDT and YNNKEL (reference sequence). This CDR3 is built from 15 residues. The DNA of the CDR3 is TGTGCCAGCAGCCAAGATTCCGGGATAGGCGAAAAACTGTTTTTT. It yields the protein CASSQDSGIGEKLFF.

CDR3 amino acids: CASSLGLKEKLFF. The CDR3 DNA sequence: TGTGCCAGCTCACTGGGACTGAAAGAAAAACTGTTTTTT. The chain couples TRBV18 to TRBJ1-4; D possibly corresponds to TRBD1 (5 bases). V lost 4 bases to trimming and J lost 8 bases, with 11 bases between them. The CDR3 sequence is 13 residues long. CDR1 is KGHSH, CDR2 LQKENI, per germline.

The V gene is TRBV28, the J gene TRBJ2-7, with 7 bases aligning to TRBD1. The CDR3 extends over 14 amino acids. The junction had 7 bases not matched to a gene; V was cut back by 5 bases and J by 3 bases. The germline gives CDR1 MDHEN, CDR2 SYDVKM. CDR3 sequence (DNA): TGTGCCAGCAGTCAAACAGGGGCGGGCTACGAGCAGTACTTC. As protein: CASSQTGAGYEQYF. The full variable domain, completed using reference TRBV28 and TRBJ2-7, is DVKVTQSSRYLVKRTGEKVFLECVQDMDHENMFWYRQDPGLGLRLIYFSYDVKMKEKGDIPEGYSVSREKKERFSLILESASTNQTSMYLCASSQTGAGYEQYFGPGTRLTVT.

A single count supports this clone. This chain joins TRBV5-4 and TRBJ2-1, with TRBD2 identical over 7 bases. From germline, CDR1 is SGHNT and CDR2 YYREEE (reference sequence). Germline trimming cut 4 bases from V and 4 bases from J; bases unmatched to any gene: 2. The CDR3 loop spans 13 amino acids. CDR3 in amino acids: CASSNGGYNEQFF. CDR3 sequence (DNA): TGTGCCAGCAGCAACGGGGGGTACAATGAGCAGTTCTTC.

This rearrangement joins TRBV11-3 to TRBJ2-7; 7 bases are a match to TRBD1. The CDR3 totals 11 residues. The ends lost 6 bases at V and 8 bases at J; junction bases unmatched: 4. CDR1 SGHNT and CDR2 YENEEA come from the germline V gene. CDR3 sequence reads: CASSGQDQQYF. The CDR3 DNA sequence: TGTGCCAGCAGTGGACAGGACCAGCAGTACTTC.

The chain is built from TRBV6-5 and TRBJ2-1, with TRBD1 as a possible D gene (6 bases). Germline V gene lookup returns CDR1 MNHEY and CDR2 SVGAGI. The CDR3 runs 15 residues. V gave up 4 bases and J gave up 6 bases, with 16 bases separating them. The CDR3 nucleotides read TGTGCCAGCAGTTTACGCCTTTCGACAGGCAATGAGCAGTTCTTC. This codes for CASSLRLSTGNEQFF.

The V gene is TRBV19, the J gene TRBJ1-1; tentative D call: TRBD1 (6 bases). CDR1 is LNHDA and CDR2 is SQIVND in the germline V gene (reference sequence). V dropped 7 bases and J dropped 5 bases, with 14 bases sitting between them. The CDR3 contains 13 residues. DNA for the CDR3: TGTGCCAGTAACCTCAGGGGATCGACTGAAGCTTTCTTT. Its protein is CASNLRGSTEAFF.

This chain uses TRBV7-9 with TRBJ1-2; 10 bases are a match to TRBD1. This CDR3 contains 16 residues. The trim removed 0 bases at V and 6 bases at J, leaving 7 bases unmatched. Germline V CDR1 and CDR2: SEHNR, FQNEAQ (reference sequence). The CDR3 sequence: CASSLAGTGDPNGYTF. DNA for the CDR3: TGTGCCAGCAGCTTAGCAGGGACAGGGGATCCAAATGGCTACACCTTC.